This TCR beta chain derives from a study of tumor and adjacent non-tumor tissue in lung cancer. Across the whole study: Patients comprised eleven to twelve adenocarcinoma, 2 squamous cell carcinoma and 1 small cell lung cancer. The patients, around 9 men and 4 to 6 women, were about 30 to 76 with stage I to III disease. On average, productive TCRbeta reads reached roughly 4.2 million per sample.

TCRbeta libraries were built with three rounds of nested PCR, modified from ARM-PCR. Via MiXCR, TCRdb re-called the multiplex PCR reads, giving one row per CDR3 protein. The sample holds over 110,000 distinct CDR3 sequences; around 60% are singletons and the top ten take roughly 18%. Findings and limits, study-wide: Patients with more diverse tumor TCRs had worse survival.

This CDR3 has 20 residues. Germline loops: CDR1 SGHNT, CDR2 YENEEA. A note on this clonotype: What it recognizes is unknown. Compared with germline, one end of the junction differs, possibly owing to a read error.

RNA was extracted from bulk tissue without any cell sorting. The sequencing input was lung tumor tissue. The clonotype was recovered from a man in his sixties with small cell lung cancer. The rearrangement links TRBV11-3 to TRBJ1-6; 9 bases map to TRBD1. CDR3 residues: CARSQHRDRVSTRTNSPLHF. CDR3 DNA: TGTGCCAGGAGTCAGCACCGGGACAGGGTCTCCACTCGAACAAATTCACCCCTCCACTTC.